This entry concerns a single TCR beta chain. Germline values: CDR1 SQVTM, CDR2 ANQGSEA. There are 10 residues in the CDR3. V was shortened by 2 bases and J by 11 bases, with 9 bases between the two germline ends. Sequenced by immunoSEQ multiplex PCR; TCRdb stores in-frame clones only, minus some. The sample consists of around 73,000 clones, 90% of them appearing once. The sample belongs to a study of OX40 agonist ivuxolimab in advanced cancers. The material sequenced was CD4+ or CD8+ T cells sorted from blood, taken in a trial of the OX40 agonist ivuxolimab. This receptor was obtained from an adult with an advanced solid tumor such as melanoma, head and neck, liver or kidney cancer. This chain uses TRBV29-1 with TRBJ1-1; D remains ambiguous. The CDR3 coding sequence is TGCAGCGTTGAAACCCCCATGGCTTTCTTT. Its translation: CSVETPMAFF.